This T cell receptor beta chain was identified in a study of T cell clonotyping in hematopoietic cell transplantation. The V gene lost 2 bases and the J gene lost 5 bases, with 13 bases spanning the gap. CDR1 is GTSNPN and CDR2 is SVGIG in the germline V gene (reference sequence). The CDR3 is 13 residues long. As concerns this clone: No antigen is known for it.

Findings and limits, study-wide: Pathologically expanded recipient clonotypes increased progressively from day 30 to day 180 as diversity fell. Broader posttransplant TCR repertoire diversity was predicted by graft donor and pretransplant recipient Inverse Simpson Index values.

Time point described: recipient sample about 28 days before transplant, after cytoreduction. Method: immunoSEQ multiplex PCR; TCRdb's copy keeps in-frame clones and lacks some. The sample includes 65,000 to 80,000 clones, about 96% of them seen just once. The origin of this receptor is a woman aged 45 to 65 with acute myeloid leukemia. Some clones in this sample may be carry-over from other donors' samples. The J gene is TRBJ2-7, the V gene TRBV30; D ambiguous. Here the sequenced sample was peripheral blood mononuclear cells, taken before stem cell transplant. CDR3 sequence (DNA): TGTGCCTGGAGTACCCTAGTCCTCCACGAGCAGTACTTC. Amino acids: CAWSTLVLHEQYF.